The entry that follows covers one T cell receptor (beta chain) sequence. Antigen unknown. The data were obtained in a study of T cell responses to AZD1222 COVID-19 vaccine. Study-level findings and limits: Donors skewed white British and female; clonal diversity was possibly underestimated.

The germline V gene encodes CDR1 SEHNR and CDR2 FQNEAQ (reference sequence). Trimming took 5 bases from V and 7 from J, leaving 15 bases between them. This CDR3 comprises 13 residues. Measured with immunoSEQ multiplex PCR; TCRdb has only the in-frame clones, and not every one. Altogether about 74,000 clones are present, around 86% being singletons, with the ten largest covering about 2.4%. The source material was peripheral blood, sampled on day 0 of AZD1222 vaccination. The receptor's source is an adult in good health. V usage is TRBV7-9 and J usage is TRBJ2-7; the D gene could be TRBD1 or TRBD2 (6 bases each). The CDR3 DNA reads TGTGCCAGCAGCCCGCAGGGGACTGGGGAGCAGTACTTC. Its protein product is CASSPQGTGEQYF.